These 26 T cell receptor beta chains came from one sample sequenced in a study of post-analysis software for immune sequencing data. No antigen has been assigned to these receptors. Whole-study results and caveats: Controls showed lower frequencies than patients for roughly five TRBV segments, and TRBV5-6, TRBV5-1 and TRBV20-1 were among these.

TCR beta cDNA libraries had unique molecular identifiers. MiXCR, applied by TCRdb to the PCR reads, yields one record per CDR3 protein. The sample lists roughly 870,000 distinct CDR3 sequences; approximately 50% were seen once. Input material: blood. These receptors all come from a girl aged 5 to 17 with multiple sclerosis.

The rearrangement joins TRBV7-9 to TRBJ2-7; D is tentatively TRBD1 or TRBD2 (5 bases each). Germline V gene data show CDR1 as SEHNR and CDR2 as FQNEAQ (reference sequence). The CDR3 contains 14 residues. V was trimmed by 1 base and J by 2 bases, leaving 9 bases between them. The CDR3 loop is CASSLGMGPYEQYF. The CDR3 DNA reads TGTGCCAGCAGCTTAGGCATGGGACCCTACGAGCAGTACTTC.

This clonotype has only a few counts. The rearrangement joins TRBV4-1 to TRBJ2-7; unclear D gene. The CDR3 consists of 12 residues. Germline CDR1 is MGHRA and CDR2 is YSYEKL. Trimming removed 1 base at V and 3 bases at J, with 4 bases between. The CDR3 loop reads CASSQGRYEQYF. The DNA of the CDR3 is TGCGCCAGCAGCCAAGGCCGCTACGAGCAGTACTTC.

V gene TRBV7-6 combines with J gene TRBJ2-2; no definite D call. The CDR3 covers 12 residues. Germline V lookup: CDR1 SGHVS, CDR2 FNYEAQ. V was trimmed by 6 bases and J by 6 bases, leaving 8 bases between them. The CDR3, as DNA: TGTGCCAGCAGTCTAAATGCCGGGGAGCTGTTTTTT. Its translation is CASSLNAGELFF.

The chain employs TRBV6-1 and TRBJ2-7; TRBD2 matches at 7 bases. The CDR3 is made up of 14 amino acids. Germline CDR1 is MNHNS and CDR2 is SASEGT. V lost 7 bases and J lost 5; bases outside the gene matches: 11. CDR3 loop: CASTWTRTDHEQYF. The CDR3 bases are TGTGCCAGCACCTGGACTAGAACCGATCACGAGCAGTACTTC.

V usage is TRBV29-1 and J usage is TRBJ1-2, with D perhaps matching TRBD1 (5 bases). This CDR3 region has 13 residues. CDR1 and CDR2 (germline): SQVTM, ANQGSEA. The V and J ends lost 5 bases and 4 bases respectively, with 14 bases between them. The CDR3 nucleotides are TGCAGCGTTTGGCAGGGACTATCCTATGGCTACACCTTC. Encoded protein: CSVWQGLSYGYTF.

This clonotype showed up just a few times. The J gene is TRBJ1-2, the V gene TRBV7-9; no definite D call. The CDR3 spans 16 residues. V dropped 1 base and J dropped 0 bases, with 12 bases sitting between them. Germline V gene sequence: CDR1 SEHNR, CDR2 FQNEAQ (reference sequence). The CDR3 loop reads CASSLGGRTPNYGYTF. DNA for the CDR3: TGTGCCAGCAGCTTAGGAGGGAGGACTCCTAACTATGGCTACACCTTC.

The V and J genes are TRBV3-1 and TRBJ2-7; D might be TRBD2 (5 bases). This CDR3 is 16 amino acids long. Trimming removed 1 base at V and 2 bases at J, with 15 bases between. CDR1 is LGHDT, CDR2 YNNKEL, per germline (reference sequence). The CDR3 region has the DNA TGTGCCAGCAGCCAAGTTGCGTGGAGCGGCCCCTACGAGCAGTACTTC. Protein: CASSQVAWSGPYEQYF.

This clonotype was counted a few times. The rearrangement joins TRBV5-1 to TRBJ2-1; D is undetermined. The CDR3 runs to 12 residues. Trimming left V 4 bases short and J 8 bases short, with 10 bases between. The germline V gene has CDR1 SGHRS and CDR2 YFSETQ. The CDR3 DNA is TGCGCCAGCAGCGTCCCGGAGTATGAGCAGTTCTTC. This translates into CASSVPEYEQFF.

This clonotype was detected once. The chain is built from TRBV15 and TRBJ2-7, with D possibly TRBD1 on 5 matching bases. CDR1 LNHNV and CDR2 YYDKDF come from the germline V gene (reference sequence). V was pared by 1 base and J by 4 bases, with 20 bases between. The CDR3 totals 17 residues. As DNA, the CDR3 is TGTGCCACCAGCAGAGGTTTGGGTTGGGGCCTGTCATACGAGCAGTACTTC. Its translation: CATSRGLGWGLSYEQYF.

The V and J genes are TRBV5-1 and TRBJ2-3; 7 bases line up with TRBD1. The germline V gene encodes CDR1 SGHRS and CDR2 YFSETQ. The CDR3 totals 15 residues. J lost 2 bases, V lost 0 bases, and 3 bases had no gene match. The CDR3 DNA is TGCGCCAGCAGCTTGGCGGGGACAGCCACAGATACGCAGTATTTT. Protein sequence: CASSLAGTATDTQYF.

V is TRBV6-1 and J is TRBJ2-1; D may be TRBD1 or TRBD2 (5 bases each). The end of the DNA is better explained by TRBJ2-7, so the J call may be wrong. The CDR3 is 13 amino acids. Germline CDR1 and CDR2: MNHNS and SASEGT. DNA for the CDR3: TGTGCCAGCTGCCGGGACGGCCGATACGAGCAGTACTTC. This sequence encodes CASCRDGRYEQYF.

The rearrangement joins TRBV2 to TRBJ1-2; 9 bases are shared with TRBD1. J lost 3 bases, V lost 0 bases, and 11 bases had no gene match. The CDR3 runs to 18 residues. The germline gives CDR1 SNHLY, CDR2 FYNNEI. This CDR3 is CASSEATGGQIIDYGYTF. CDR3 DNA: TGTGCCAGCAGTGAAGCGACAGGGGGTCAGATTATTGACTATGGCTACACCTTC.

Details on this clonotype: Mismatch with germline at one junction end may stem from a read error. The V gene is TRBV4-2, the J gene TRBJ2-5; the D gene is possibly TRBD1 (5 bases). The J call is doubtful: the DNA matches TRBJ2-7 better. CDR3 length: 14 amino acids. From germline, CDR1 is LGHNA and CDR2 YNFKEQ. CDR3 residues: CASSQDPGFYEQYF. CDR3 bases: TGTGCTAGCAGCCAAGATCCAGGGTTCTACGAGCAGTACTTC.

The chain uses TRBV12-3 or TRBV12-4 and TRBJ1-1; possibly TRBD1 for D (6 bases). CDR3 size: 13 residues. Trimming took off 10 bases at V and 5 bases at J, with 17 bases between the two ends. CDR3 nucleotide sequence: TGTGCCATTCTGGGGGAAGGGACAACTGAAGCTTTCTTT. Translated, it gives CAILGEGTTEAFF.

A few counts support this clonotype. The rearrangement uses TRBV18 and TRBJ2-3, with TRBD1 matching over 7 bases. The CDR3 is 18 residues long. CDR1 is KGHSH, CDR2 LQKENI, per germline. V dropped 2 bases and J dropped 1; count of bases not matched to a gene: 12. DNA of the CDR3: TGTGCCAGCTCACCAACTTCCGACCGGGACAGCCGCACAGATACGCAGTATTTT. It specifies CASSPTSDRDSRTDTQYF.

CDR3 bases: TGTGCTAGTGGTTTAAGGACAGGGGCAGCTAACTATGGCTACACCTTC. Its protein product is CASGLRTGAANYGYTF. The genes are TRBV12-5 and TRBJ1-2; 9 bases agree with TRBD1. The germline V gene encodes CDR1 LGHNT and CDR2 FRNRAP. The CDR3 runs 16 residues. V trimming: 3 bases; J trimming: 0 bases; junction bases outside the gene matches: 5.

The chain carries TRBV7-8 and TRBJ1-6; no clear D. The CDR3 spans 16 residues. V was trimmed by 1 base and J by 2 bases, leaving 9 bases between them. CDR1 is SGHVS, CDR2 FQNEAQ, per germline. The CDR3 loop is CASSLVGGAYNSPLHF. CDR3 sequence (DNA): TGTGCCAGCAGCTTAGTCGGTGGAGCCTATAATTCACCCCTCCACTTT.

CDR3 DNA sequence: TGCAGCGTTCCCAGACCGATAAGTAACACAGATACGCAGTATTTT. Translating it yields CSVPRPISNTDTQYF. The genes are TRBV29-1 and TRBJ2-3; no definite D call. The CDR3 is 15 residues long. V gave up 5 bases and J gave up 2 bases, with 17 bases separating them. Germline V lookup: CDR1 SQVTM, CDR2 ANQGSEA.

J is TRBJ2-1 and V is TRBV5-1, with D hard to call. V was pared by 2 bases and J by 2 bases, with 5 bases between. Germline V gene data show CDR1 as SGHRS and CDR2 as YFSETQ. CDR3 length: 13 amino acids. The CDR3 sequence: CASSFQTYNEQFF. The CDR3 bases are TGCGCCAGCAGCTTCCAAACCTACAATGAGCAGTTCTTC. The entire variable domain, with the rest obtained from reference TRBV5-1 and TRBJ2-1, is as follows: KAGVTQTPRYLIKTRGQQVTLSCSPISGHRSVSWYQQTPGQGLQFLFEYFSETQRNKGNFPGRFSGRQFSNSRSEMNVSTLELGDSALYLCASSFQTYNEQFFGPGTRLTVL.

In its sample, this clonotype was seen a few times. The chain recombines TRBV9 with TRBJ2-5, with D possibly being TRBD2 (6 bases). The germline V and J ends were trimmed by 0 bases and 1 base, with 16 bases remaining between them. Germline V gives CDR1 SGDLS, CDR2 YYNGEE. The CDR3 has 17 amino acids. CDR3 protein: CASSVGSNAGTQETQYF. In DNA form, the CDR3 reads TGTGCCAGCAGCGTAGGAAGTAATGCGGGAACCCAAGAGACCCAGTACTTC.

This clonotype has more than one count but fewer than ten. V gene TRBV20-1 combines with J gene TRBJ2-1, with D perhaps assigned TRBD1 or TRBD2 (5 bases each). The CDR3 spans 14 residues. The V gene lost 8 bases and the J gene lost 8 bases, with 22 bases spanning the gap. Germline V CDR1 and CDR2: DFQATT, SNEGSKA (reference sequence). The CDR3: CSTSGGRAFDEQFF. CDR3 sequence (DNA): TGCAGTACAAGTGGGGGACGGGCGTTTGATGAGCAGTTCTTC.

On this clonotype: Its ends do not fully match the called genes, so a read error is possible. The rearrangement uses TRBV2 and TRBJ2-7; 7 bases fit TRBD1. The CDR3 spans 14 residues. Germline values: CDR1 SNHLY, CDR2 FYNNEI. In DNA form, the CDR3 reads TGTGCCGGCAGGGCCGGGACAGTCTCCTACGAGCAGTACTTC. Its translation: CAGRAGTVSYEQYF. The entire variable domain, with the rest obtained from reference TRBV2 and TRBJ2-7, is as follows: EPEVTQTPSHQVTQMGQEVILRCVPISNHLYFYWYRQILGQKVEFLVSFYNNEISEKSEIFDDQFSVERPDGSNFTLKIRSTKLEDSAMYFCAGRAGTVSYEQYFGPGTRLTVT.

This chain uses TRBV12-3 or TRBV12-4 with TRBJ2-1; 8 bases line up with TRBD1. CDR3 length: 12 residues. The V and J ends lost 3 bases and 9 bases, in that order; junction bases with no gene match: 1. The CDR3 region has the DNA TGTGCCAGCAGTTTCGGACAGGGTGAGCAGTTCTTC. This sequence encodes CASSFGQGEQFF.

This clonotype was seen a single time. The chain carries TRBV4-1 and TRBJ2-1, with 7 bases identical to TRBD2. V dropped 4 bases and J dropped 9; count of bases not matched to a gene: 6. Germline V gene sequence: CDR1 MGHRA, CDR2 YSYEKL. The CDR3 contains 13 residues. CDR3 residues: CASSRPGGGEQFF. The CDR3, as DNA: TGCGCCAGCAGCCGACCGGGAGGTGGTGAGCAGTTCTTC.

This clonotype was seen only once. This rearrangement joins TRBV7-2 to TRBJ2-7; D may be TRBD2 (6 bases). CDR3 length equals 15 residues. The V end lost 4 bases, the J end lost 0 bases, and 13 bases lay between the germline ends. Germline CDR1 reads SGHTA; CDR2 reads FQGNSA. CDR3 nucleotides: TGTGCCAGCAGCTCAACAATGGGGGGCTCCTACGAGCAGTACTTC. It is translated as CASSSTMGGSYEQYF.

This clonotype was detected only a few times. The genes are TRBV12-3 or TRBV12-4 and TRBJ2-4, with 8 bases that match TRBD1. The junction had 5 bases not matched to a gene; V was cut back by 5 bases and J by 2 bases. The CDR3 has 15 amino acids. The CDR3 DNA is TGTGCCAGCAGTCTGAGACAGGGGACCAAAAACATTCAGTACTTC. This gives the protein CASSLRQGTKNIQYF.